Reported below is one T cell receptor beta chain. No cognate antigen has been identified for it. No base quality values were provided; no much bigger clone lies one nucleotide off. This entry comes from a study of cytomegalovirus exposure and HLA in healthy donors (dated by TCRdb to the late 2010s). For the wider study: According to a later analysis, one platform produced both the roughly 110 validation repertoires and the approximately 660 repertoires of the first cohort. Besides the first cohort of 550 to 750 subjects, a separate validation cohort made up of roughly 120 different subjects was used. The study was designed to test whether signatures of past pathogen exposure could be identified by cataloging public T cell receptors. To predict cytomegalovirus infection status, the study brought together high-throughput TCR immunosequencing, statistical association of individual TCRs with disease status, and machine learning. Results the study describes overall, beyond this receptor: The authors suggested that the approach could potentially be extended to other disease states and immunological phenotypes. Most TCR sequences were seen in very few donors, while some public TCRs were found in many individuals. Subsequent analysis determined that TCRs grouped into clusters in the first cohort also showed a tendency toward co-occurrence across the 120 validation repertoires, and 85% to 95% of cluster scores exceeded 0. Cytomegalovirus status was reported to be diagnosed by the classifier with high specificity and sensitivity in both the original and validation cohorts. A later analysis lacked HLA typing for the validation cohort, so it scored co-occurrence in that cohort across all 130 or so repertoires. In the study, roughly 160 TCR beta chains were listed as associated with cytomegalovirus. In vitro tests confirmed that three of the cytomegalovirus-associated TCR beta chains recognize cytomegalovirus antigens.

Donors formed part of the validation cohort, which comprised 95 to 150 subjects and was distinct from the first cohort of several hundred subjects. The germline V end is reduced by 2 bases and the J end by 8 bases; junction bases left unmatched: 11. The CDR3 runs 15 residues from the cysteine to the phenylalanine. This entry keeps only the CDR3 DNA: 45 bases, framed from base 1. The library relied on the immunoSEQ multiplex PCR assay. Per the original workflow: A statistical classification framework was built to diagnose cytomegalovirus status from the catalog of TCR beta chain sequences. The source is immuneACCESS, and TCRdb retained only in-frame sequences with V and J called. Part of the clones is not carried over; for the studies checked, unresolved V genes explain less than half of this, and the remainder is unexplained. Clonal size and the V and J genes are those of that table, whereas D and trimming came from the DNA. A total of over 250,000 clones appear in this sample, 65% to 90% of them only once. The top ten clones comprise 0.95% to 1.1% of the sample.

This sequence originates from a woman aged 18-29 years in good health and CMV-seronegative. Recombination linked TRBV5-3 to TRBJ2-3, and TRBD2 matches 7 of the central bases. TRBV5-3 is an ORF, with its function uncertain. The material sequenced was PBMCs. The CDR3 loop reads CARSFPLASDGTQYF. The base sequence is TGTGCCAGAAGCTTCCCACTAGCGTCGGACGGTACGCAGTATTTT.